This T cell receptor beta chain originates from a study of Ad26.COV2.S vaccination and SARS-CoV-2 variants. V was cut by 0 bases and J by 5 bases, with 10 bases left in between. The CDR3 is made up of 14 amino acids. CDR1 is SGHTA, CDR2 FQGNSA, per germline. Of note for this clone: Its antigen is not identified. Other DNA sequences in the sample encode the same CDR3.

This table comes from immunoSEQ multiplex PCR, and its TCRdb copy is limited to in-frame clones, with some not included. Of fewer than 400,000 clones in the sample, roughly 90% were seen once. The treatment: some 20 received Ad26.COV2.S at low or high dose, single or two shots; about 5 received placebo; per-sample allocation not given. Specimen acquisition occurred on day 63 following the initial vaccine or placebo injection. Aged 18-55 years, donor was enrolled in Boston at some point between 2019 and 2021. Findings and limits, study-wide: With respect to non-spike TCR breadth, vaccine and placebo recipients were similar. Breadth, reportedly substantial, characterized the spike-specific CD8+ and CD4+ T cell responses after vaccination.

The V call is TRBV7-2, the J call TRBJ2-5, with D perhaps given as TRBD1 or TRBD2 (5 bases each). Material: peripheral blood, obtained in a trial of Ad26.COV2.S vaccine versus placebo. This receptor was identified in a person aged 18 to 65 who received the Ad26.COV2.S COVID-19 vaccine or a placebo. The CDR3 here is CASSLAGVGETQYF. The CDR3, as DNA: TGTGCCAGCAGCTTAGCGGGGGTAGGGGAGACCCAGTACTTC.